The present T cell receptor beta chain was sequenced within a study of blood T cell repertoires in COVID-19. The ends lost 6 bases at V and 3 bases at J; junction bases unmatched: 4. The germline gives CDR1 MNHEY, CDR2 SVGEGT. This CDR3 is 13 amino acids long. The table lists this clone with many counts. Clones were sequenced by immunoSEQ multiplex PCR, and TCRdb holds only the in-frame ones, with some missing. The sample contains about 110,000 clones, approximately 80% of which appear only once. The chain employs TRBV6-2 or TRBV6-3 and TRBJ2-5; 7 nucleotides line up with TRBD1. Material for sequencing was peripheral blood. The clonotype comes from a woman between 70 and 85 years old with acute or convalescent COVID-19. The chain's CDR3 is CASSDTGEETQYF. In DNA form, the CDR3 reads TGTGCCAGCAGCGATACAGGGGAAGAGACCCAGTACTTC.